A selection of T cell receptor beta chains follows, all from one sample in a study of blood T cell repertoires in COVID-19. Profiled with immunoSEQ multiplex PCR; TCRdb holds only in-frame clones, not every one. The sample includes 210,000 or so clones, more than 80% of them seen just once. Sequenced: peripheral blood. All receptors derive from a man aged 30 to 45 with COVID-19, enrolled during active disease. The CDR3 runs from the conserved cysteine through the conserved F or W.

j_call | cdr3_length | v_call | cdr3_aa
TRBJ2-3 | 13 | TRBV29-1 | CSVEDSNTDTQYF
TRBJ1-5 | 14 | TRBV7-2 | CASSPGQYNQPQHF
TRBJ1-1 | 13 | TRBV29-1 | CSIDGQGNTEAFF
TRBJ1-2 | 13 | TRBV2 | CASRGGSDYGYTF
TRBJ2-5 | 18 | TRBV9 | CASSVGLLAGEVEETQYF
TRBJ1-5 | 14 | TRBV28 | CASSSTGGRQPQHF
TRBJ2-1 | 15 | TRBV9 | CASSQGISGIYEQFF
TRBJ2-2 | 15 | TRBV3-1/TRBV3-2 | CASSPDRGPPGELFF
TRBJ2-2 | 13 | TRBV4-3 | CASSQVSRGRLFF
TRBJ2-7 | 14 | TRBV3-1/TRBV3-2 | CASSLAGRTYEQYF
TRBJ2-7 | 16 | TRBV18 | CASSPPSIGRGYEQYF
TRBJ1-3 | 18 | TRBV3-1/TRBV3-2 | CASSPPRGGRSSGNTIYF
TRBJ2-3 | 15 | TRBV10-2 | CASSEGPTLTDTQYF